This T cell receptor (beta chain) derives from a study of CD8+CD57+ T cells in acquired aplastic anemia. Looking at the study overall: Mean DNA quantity obtained from sorted CD4+ and CD8+ cells was about 3.5 ug. Notes on the study in general: No significant difference in CD8+ Simpson's diversity was found between patients and controls. Patients had twenty-nine CD8+ CDR3 sequences in common with controls (the shared set).

The patients chosen for sequencing had shown expansion of CD8+CD57+ cells (detected by flow cytometry). No patient had been given any therapy when blood was sampled. The template used for profiling TCR beta VDJ and CDR3 was genomic DNA. MiXCR, run by TCRdb on the reads, gives a single entry per CDR3 protein. The sample consists of approximately 58,000 distinct CDR3 sequences, just over 55% of them appearing once. Trimming pared 0 bases from V and 2 bases from J, leaving 11 bases between. The length of the CDR3 is 14 residues. CDR1 is GTSNPN and CDR2 is SVGIG in the germline V gene (reference sequence). A remark on this clonotype: Its antigen is unidentified.

The source material was sorted CD4+, CD8+, or CD8+CD57+ T cells (not recorded which) from PBMCs. This clonotype originated in a human donor with aplastic anemia. The V gene is TRBV30, the J gene TRBJ2-7; D is tentatively TRBD1 or TRBD2 (6 bases each). CDR3 sequence (DNA): TGTGCCTGGAGTGTACAGGGAGGTACCTACGAGCAGTACTTC. Amino acid sequence: CAWSVQGGTYEQYF.